Listed here are 3 T cell receptor beta chains from one sample, sequenced in a study of T cell responses to AZD1222 COVID-19 vaccine. Produced via immunoSEQ multiplex PCR; TCRdb's table is partial and in-frame only. The top ten clones hold about 9.3% of a sample with about 73,000 clones, 80% to 90% of them seen once. Sequenced material: peripheral blood, taken 28 days after the second AZD1222 dose. The receptors shown here come from an adult who received the AZD1222 COVID-19 vaccine.

V is TRBV3-1 (or the pseudogene TRBV3-2) and J is TRBJ2-1; D remains ambiguous. The germline V gene encodes CDR1 LGHDT and CDR2 YNNKEL (reference sequence). Trimming removed 4 bases from V and 0 bases from J, with 13 bases in between. The CDR3 is made up of 16 amino acids. This CDR3 is CASSPPGSSSYNEQFF. The CDR3 DNA is TGTGCCAGCAGCCCCCCGGGCTCGAGCTCCTACAATGAGCAGTTCTTC.

This chain joins TRBV29-1 and TRBJ2-3; 8 bases align to TRBD1. This CDR3 contains 14 residues. V shed 3 bases, J shed 4 bases, and the junction held 6 bases outside the gene matches. Germline CDR1 reads SQVTM; CDR2 reads ANQGSEA. CDR3 sequence: CSVDGQGASDTQYF. The CDR3 nucleotides read TGCAGCGTTGATGGGCAGGGGGCATCAGATACGCAGTATTTT.

V gene TRBV28 combines with J gene TRBJ1-5, with no clear D. This CDR3 is built from 15 residues. Germline CDR1 is MDHEN and CDR2 is SYDVKM. V was clipped by 7 bases and J by 5 bases, with 18 bases between them. This chain's CDR3 is CASNGTPRADQPQHF. The CDR3 nucleotides read TGTGCCAGCAATGGCACCCCCCGGGCCGATCAGCCCCAGCATTTT. Complete variable domain (other parts from reference TRBV28 and TRBJ1-5): DVKVTQSSRYLVKRTGEKVFLECVQDMDHENMFWYRQDPGLGLRLIYFSYDVKMKEKGDIPEGYSVSREKKERFSLILESASTNQTSMYLCASNGTPRADQPQHFGDGTRLSIL.